One sample yielded the 24 T cell receptor beta chains listed below, sequenced in a study of Tregs in tolerant kidney transplant recipients. The table came from immunoSEQ multiplex PCR; TCRdb's copy has only in-frame clones and leaves some out. The repertoire has about 110,000 clones, nearly 90% of them found once; the top ten carry more than 0.3%. The sequenced sample was CD4+ T cells from blood, obtained before the transplant. The receptor set was obtained from a human donor who received a combined kidney and bone marrow transplant.

The gene calls are TRBV7-2 and TRBJ1-1, with TRBD1 matching over 7 bases. CDR3 length: 14 amino acids. The germline gives CDR1 SGHTA, CDR2 FQGNSA. J gave up 4 bases and V 5 bases, and 7 bases lay outside the gene matches. DNA of the CDR3: TGTGCCAGCAGCGCGACAGGGATAGGCACTGAAGCTTTCTTT. Encoded protein: CASSATGIGTEAFF.

CDR3 protein: CAISDPTGRGYTF. In DNA form, the CDR3 reads TGTGCCATCAGTGATCCGACAGGGCGCGGCTACACCTTC. The chain joins TRBV10-3 to TRBJ1-2; the match to TRBD1 covers 7 bases. Germline V gene sequence: CDR1 ENHRY, CDR2 SYGVKD. The CDR3 loop spans 13 amino acids. V dropped 3 bases and J dropped 8; count of bases not matched to a gene: 6.

The V gene is TRBV13, the J gene TRBJ2-1, with TRBD2 matching 15 bases. Germline loops: CDR1 PRHDT, CDR2 FYEKMQ (reference sequence). With V trimmed by 1 base and J by 8 bases, 3 bases remained unmatched. This CDR3 region has 16 residues. Here the CDR3 reads CASSLEGLAGGHEQFF. CDR3 sequence (DNA): TGTGCCAGCAGCTTAGAGGGACTAGCGGGGGGTCATGAGCAGTTCTTC. The full variable domain, with the rest looked up from reference TRBV13 and TRBJ2-1, is AAGVIQSPRHLIKEKRETATLKCYPIPRHDTVYWYQQGPGQDPQFLISFYEKMQSDKGSIPDRFSAQQFSDYHSELNMSSLELGDSALYFCASSLEGLAGGHEQFFGPGTRLTVL.

The V and J genes are TRBV5-1 and TRBJ1-2, with D tentatively TRBD1 (6 bases). The V gene lost 0 bases and the J gene lost 7 bases, with 16 bases spanning the gap. The length of the CDR3 is 15 residues. Germline CDR1 and CDR2: SGHRS and YFSETQ. As DNA, the CDR3 is TGCGCCAGCAGCTTGGAAGCGGCGGGGGCCGGTGGCTACACCTTC. Translating gives CASSLEAAGAGGYTF. The variable domain in full, completed from reference TRBV5-1 and TRBJ1-2, reads KAGVTQTPRYLIKTRGQQVTLSCSPISGHRSVSWYQQTPGQGLQFLFEYFSETQRNKGNFPGRFSGRQFSNSRSEMNVSTLELGDSALYLCASSLEAAGAGGYTFGSGTRLTVV.

This clone was seen only once. The gene calls are TRBV5-1 and TRBJ2-1, with a weak D call TRBD2 (6 bases). The CDR3 runs 16 residues. V shed 0 bases and J shed 5 bases, with 15 bases lying between them. Germline-derived CDR1 and CDR2 are SGHRS and YFSETQ. DNA of the CDR3: TGCGCCAGCAGCTTGGATTCGCTAGCGCCAAACAATGAGCAGTTCTTC. It codes for CASSLDSLAPNNEQFF.

This rearrangement joins TRBV28 to TRBJ1-2; D is unresolved. The CDR3 length is 14 residues. CDR1 MDHEN and CDR2 SYDVKM come from the germline V gene. Trimming left V 6 bases short and J 8 bases short, with 19 bases between. This chain's CDR3 is CASSNYLVGGGYTF. The CDR3 coding sequence is TGTGCCAGCAGCAACTACCTAGTGGGAGGAGGCTACACCTTC.

This clone was seen once. The V gene is TRBV7-7, the J gene TRBJ2-2, with D perhaps matching TRBD1 (6 bases). The V gene lost 5 bases and the J gene lost 8 bases, with 12 bases spanning the gap. Germline lookup yields CDR1 SSHAT and CDR2 FNYEAQ (reference sequence). This CDR3 is built from 13 residues. CDR3: CASSPVGAGELFF. CDR3 bases: TGTGCCAGCAGCCCCGTGGGGGCGGGGGAGCTGTTTTTT.

The chain joins TRBV6-1 to TRBJ1-1; tentatively, D is TRBD1 (5 bases). This CDR3 is 13 amino acids long. Trimming removed 6 bases from V and 8 bases from J, with 16 bases in between. Germline-derived CDR1 and CDR2 are MNHNS and SASEGT. CDR3 sequence: CASSLRGGAEAFF. CDR3 bases: TGTGCCAGCAGCCTCCGGGGAGGGGCCGAAGCTTTCTTT.

In this sample, this clone turned up a few times. The chain joins TRBV25-1 to TRBJ1-2; TRBD1 agrees at 8 bases. The CDR3 totals 13 residues. V dropped 6 bases and J dropped 6; count of bases not matched to a gene: 6. Germline CDR1 reads MGHDK; CDR2 reads SYGVNS. In nucleotides, the CDR3 is TGTGCCAGCAGCGATCCGACAGGGGATGGCTACACCTTC. Protein product: CASSDPTGDGYTF.

Regarding this clone: The same CDR3 arises from other DNA sequences in this sample as well. CDR3 DNA: TGTGCCAGCTCACCACCGGGAGGTGAGCAGTACTTC. Its translation is CASSPPGGEQYF. The chain combines TRBV18 with TRBJ2-7, with D perhaps matching TRBD2 (6 bases). Trimming stripped 0 bases from V and 7 bases from J, with 7 bases between. Germline CDR1 and CDR2: KGHSH and LQKENI. The length of the CDR3 is 12 residues.

The chain links TRBV18 to TRBJ1-5; D gene uncertain. The CDR3 runs to 13 residues. Germline lookup yields CDR1 KGHSH and CDR2 LQKENI. V was cut by 3 bases and J by 4 bases, with 7 bases left in between. CDR3 in DNA: TGTGCCAGCTCACCCACCCAGAATCAGCCCCAGCATTTT. This sequence encodes CASSPTQNQPQHF.

The count of this clone is one. V gene TRBV9 combines with J gene TRBJ2-2, with TRBD2 as a possible D gene (6 bases). The CDR3 runs to 16 residues. V lost 1 base and J 0 bases, leaving 10 bases between the germline ends. Germline lookup yields CDR1 SGDLS and CDR2 YYNGEE. CDR3: CASSVSAGSNTGELFF. The CDR3 DNA reads as TGTGCCAGCAGCGTATCGGCGGGGTCGAACACCGGGGAGCTGTTTTTT.

This rearrangement joins TRBV28 to TRBJ1-2, with a tentative D call TRBD1 (5 bases). Trimming cost V 6 bases and J 8 bases, with 22 bases left between them. This CDR3 spans 15 amino acids. The germline V gene has CDR1 MDHEN and CDR2 SYDVKM. In DNA form, the CDR3 reads TGTGCCAGCAGCCCCACGGGACGTCACCGGGGGGGCTACACCTTC. This translates into CASSPTGRHRGGYTF.

The chain is built from TRBV28 and TRBJ1-2, with D unresolved. V was pared by 1 base and J by 7 bases, with 10 bases between. This CDR3 is 13 amino acids long. Looked up from germline, CDR1 is MDHEN and CDR2 is SYDVKM. CDR3 bases: TGTGCCAGCAGTTTATCAGGAGGGAGTGGCTACACCTTC. It specifies CASSLSGGSGYTF.

V is TRBV9 and J is TRBJ2-2; 9 bases map to TRBD1. The V gene end was trimmed by 2 bases and the J gene end by 4 bases; junction bases not matched to a gene: 6. This CDR3 has 16 residues. Germline CDR1 and CDR2: SGDLS and YYNGEE. CDR3 sequence: CASSVRRTGVTGELFF. The CDR3 DNA reads TGTGCCAGCAGCGTTCGGAGGACAGGGGTCACCGGGGAGCTGTTTTTT.

The J gene is TRBJ1-2, the V gene TRBV11-2; D not resolved. In germline, CDR1 is SGHAT, CDR2 FQNNGV. The CDR3 totals 14 residues. V lost 0 bases, J lost 4 bases, and 9 bases lay in between. The CDR3 protein is CASSLDPAGYGYTF. As DNA, the CDR3 is TGTGCCAGCAGCTTAGACCCGGCGGGCTATGGCTACACCTTC.

The V and J genes are TRBV10-3 and TRBJ1-2; 10 bases are shared with TRBD1. This CDR3 has 15 amino acids. The germline V gene has CDR1 ENHRY and CDR2 SYGVKD. Trimming removed 6 bases from V and 7 bases from J; junction bases left unmatched: 11. In DNA form, the CDR3 reads TGTGCCATCAGGGGCAGTAGACAGGGGGCTACTGGCTACACCTTC. It yields the protein CAIRGSRQGATGYTF.

The V and J genes are TRBV14 and TRBJ1-2; D uncertain. Germline V lookup: CDR1 SGHDN, CDR2 FVKESK. With 0 bases removed from V and 5 bases from J, the gap between germline ends came to 10 bases. This CDR3 has 14 amino acids. CDR3 loop: CASSQEGRAYGYTF. CDR3 DNA sequence: TGTGCCAGCAGCCAAGAAGGGAGGGCGTATGGCTACACCTTC.

The gene calls are TRBV6-5 and TRBJ2-7; D possibly corresponds to TRBD1 (5 bases). Trimming left V 5 bases short and J 4 bases short, with 18 bases between. The CDR3 is 15 residues long. From germline, CDR1 is MNHEY and CDR2 SVGAGI. CDR3 protein: CASSPNRLGGYEQYF. In DNA, the CDR3 is TGTGCCAGCAGTCCGAACAGGTTGGGCGGTTACGAGCAGTACTTC.

This chain links TRBV5-1 with TRBJ2-1, with TRBD2 identical over 7 bases. The CDR3 sequence is 14 residues long. Germline CDR1 reads SGHRS; CDR2 reads YFSETQ. V lost 5 bases, J lost 3 bases, and 5 bases stayed unmatched. The CDR3, as DNA: TGCGCCAGCAGGAGAGCGGGGTACTACAATGAGCAGTTCTTC. Its translation: CASRRAGYYNEQFF.

The chain uses TRBV5-1 and TRBJ2-1; TRBD1 matches 10 bases. V dropped 6 bases and J dropped 2; count of bases not matched to a gene: 5. Germline CDR1 and CDR2: SGHRS and YFSETQ. The length of the CDR3 is 15 residues. Here the CDR3 reads CASTDRGQTYNEQFF. Here the CDR3 DNA reads TGCGCCAGCACCGACAGGGGGCAGACCTACAATGAGCAGTTCTTC.

This clone was detected only a few times. The chain couples TRBV9 to TRBJ1-2, with no clear D. V lost 1 base and J lost 2, with 6 bases in between. CDR1 and CDR2 from the germline V gene are SGDLS and YYNGEE. The CDR3 is made up of 13 amino acids. The CDR3 spells CASSVTGNYGYTF. The CDR3 DNA sequence: TGTGCCAGCAGCGTAACGGGGAACTATGGCTACACCTTC. Filled out from reference TRBV9 and TRBJ1-2, the complete variable domain reads DSGVTQTPKHLITATGQRVTLRCSPRSGDLSVYWYQQSLDQGLQFLIQYYNGEERAKGNILERFSAQQFPDLHSELNLSSLELGDSALYFCASSVTGNYGYTFGSGTRLTVV.

This clone was detected only a few times. V usage is TRBV9 and J usage is TRBJ2-1; perhaps TRBD1 as D (5 bases). CDR3 length equals 15 residues. Per the germline V gene, CDR1 is SGDLS and CDR2 is YYNGEE. Trimming stripped 0 bases from V and 1 base from J, with 8 bases between. The CDR3 DNA is TGTGCCAGCAGCGTAGGTGGGGCATCCTACAATGAGCAGTTCTTC. Translated, it gives CASSVGGASYNEQFF.

V and J are TRBV10-1 and TRBJ1-2, with D tentatively TRBD1 (5 bases). The germline V gene encodes CDR1 WNHNN and CDR2 SYGVQD (reference sequence). The CDR3 runs to 17 residues. V shed 6 bases and J shed 0 bases, with 20 bases lying between them. CDR3 bases: TGCGCCAGCAGCCCTACCGGGGGATACGGCTCTAACTATGGCTACACCTTC. Protein: CASSPTGGYGSNYGYTF.